This TCR beta chain was recorded in a study of tumor-infiltrating lymphocytes in primary liver carcinoma. The overall study: Samples produced roughly 3.65 to 7.5 million productive TCRbeta reads, comparable across tissue types. Regarding the study as a whole: Pairs of tumor regions overlapped more than tumor-adjacent and tumor-blood pairs did.

This clonotype came up a few times. Antigen unknown. The CDR3 has 15 amino acids. V shed 6 bases, J shed 6 bases, and the junction held 4 bases outside the gene matches. Germline DNA was extracted too, while blood RNA derived from unsorted whole blood. TCR beta cDNA was prepared out of 450 to 500 ng total RNA by means of a constant-region primer. The TCR beta library was amplified through three nested multiplex PCR rounds in a modified ARM-PCR procedure. Primers for the first two PCR rounds were TRBV1-TRBV30 forward primers and a C-beta reverse primer (about 10 cycles per round). TCRdb reprocessed the multiplex PCR reads via MiXCR and lists one record per CDR3 protein. The sample contains over 250,000 distinct CDR3 sequences, 58% of which appear only once.

The V and J genes are TRBV12-3 or TRBV12-4 and TRBJ2-1; 14 bases are shared with TRBD2. The sequenced sample was peripheral blood. The TCR originated in a woman in her twenties or thirties with primary liver carcinoma and hepatitis B virus infection. The CDR3 loop is CASRRLAGGGNEQFF. The CDR3 DNA reads TGTGCCAGCAGGAGACTAGCGGGAGGGGGCAATGAGCAGTTCTTC.